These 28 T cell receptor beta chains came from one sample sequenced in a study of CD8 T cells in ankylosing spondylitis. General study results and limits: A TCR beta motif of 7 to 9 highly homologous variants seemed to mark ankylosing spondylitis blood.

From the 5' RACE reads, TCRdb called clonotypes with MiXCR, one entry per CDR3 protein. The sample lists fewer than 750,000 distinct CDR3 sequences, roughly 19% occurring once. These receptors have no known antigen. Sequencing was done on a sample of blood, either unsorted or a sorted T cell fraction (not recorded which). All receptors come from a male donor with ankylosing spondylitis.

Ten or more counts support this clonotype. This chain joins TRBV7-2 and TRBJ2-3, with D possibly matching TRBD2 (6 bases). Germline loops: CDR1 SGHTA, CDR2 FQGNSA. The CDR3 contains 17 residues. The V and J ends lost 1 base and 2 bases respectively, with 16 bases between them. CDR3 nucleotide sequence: TGTGCCAGCAGCTTAGGCGCCGCGGGACTCGTCACAGATACGCAGTATTTT. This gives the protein CASSLGAAGLVTDTQYF.

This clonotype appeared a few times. In DNA form, the CDR3 reads TGTGCCAGCAGTACGGGACGGTCTGGAAACACCATATATTTT. Translated: CASSTGRSGNTIYF. The rearrangement joins TRBV12-3 or TRBV12-4 to TRBJ1-3; perhaps TRBD1 as D (5 bases). This CDR3 contains 14 residues. The V gene lost 5 bases and the J gene lost 1 base, with 9 bases spanning the gap.

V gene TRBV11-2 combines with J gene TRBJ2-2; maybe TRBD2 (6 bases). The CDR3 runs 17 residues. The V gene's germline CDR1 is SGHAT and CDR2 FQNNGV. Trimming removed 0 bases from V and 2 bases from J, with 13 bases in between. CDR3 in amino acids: CASSLDRRTTNTGELFF. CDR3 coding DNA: TGTGCCAGCAGCTTAGACCGAAGGACTACCAACACCGGGGAGCTGTTTTTT.

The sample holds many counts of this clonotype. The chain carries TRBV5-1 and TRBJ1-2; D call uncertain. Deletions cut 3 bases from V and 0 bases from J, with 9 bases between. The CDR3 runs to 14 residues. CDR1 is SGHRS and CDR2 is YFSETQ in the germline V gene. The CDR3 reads CASSSSTPNYGYTF. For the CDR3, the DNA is TGCGCCAGCAGCTCATCCACACCTAACTATGGCTACACCTTC.

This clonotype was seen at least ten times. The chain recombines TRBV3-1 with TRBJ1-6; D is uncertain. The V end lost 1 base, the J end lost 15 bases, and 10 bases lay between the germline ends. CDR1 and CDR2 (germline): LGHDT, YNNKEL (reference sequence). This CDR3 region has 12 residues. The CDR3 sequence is CASSQGPTDLHF. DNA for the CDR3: TGTGCCAGCAGCCAAGGGCCTACGGACCTCCACTTT.

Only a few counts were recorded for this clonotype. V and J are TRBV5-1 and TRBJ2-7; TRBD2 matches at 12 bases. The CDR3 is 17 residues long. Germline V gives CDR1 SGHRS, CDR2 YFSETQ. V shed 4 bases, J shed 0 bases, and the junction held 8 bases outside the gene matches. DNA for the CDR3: TGCGCCAGCAGCCGCCGGACTAGCGGGGACCTCTCCTACGAGCAGTACTTC. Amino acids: CASSRRTSGDLSYEQYF.

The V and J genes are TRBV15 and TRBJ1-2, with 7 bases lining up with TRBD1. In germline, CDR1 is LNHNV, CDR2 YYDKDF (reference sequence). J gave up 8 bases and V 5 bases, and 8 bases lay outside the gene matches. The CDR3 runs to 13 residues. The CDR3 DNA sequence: TGTGCCACCAGCTCGGGGACAGCCGGGGGCTACACCTTC. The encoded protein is CATSSGTAGGYTF.

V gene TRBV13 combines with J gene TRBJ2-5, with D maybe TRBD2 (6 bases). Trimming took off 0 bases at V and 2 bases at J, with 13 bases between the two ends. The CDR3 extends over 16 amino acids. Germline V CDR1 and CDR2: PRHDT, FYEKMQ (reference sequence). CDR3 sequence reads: CASSLGLAEKQETQYF. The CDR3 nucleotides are TGTGCCAGCAGCTTAGGGTTAGCGGAAAAACAAGAGACCCAGTACTTC.

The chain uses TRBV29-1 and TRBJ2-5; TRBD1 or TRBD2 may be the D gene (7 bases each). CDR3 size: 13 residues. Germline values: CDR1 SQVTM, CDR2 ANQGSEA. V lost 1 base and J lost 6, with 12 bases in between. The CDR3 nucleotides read TGCAGCGTTGAAGGACAGGGACTAAAGACCCAGTACTTC. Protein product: CSVEGQGLKTQYF.

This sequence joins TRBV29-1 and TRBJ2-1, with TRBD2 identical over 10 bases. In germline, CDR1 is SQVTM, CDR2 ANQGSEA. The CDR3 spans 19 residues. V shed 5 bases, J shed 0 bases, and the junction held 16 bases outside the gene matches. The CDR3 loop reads CSVLWTSGGETSSYNEQFF. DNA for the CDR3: TGCAGCGTTCTATGGACTAGCGGTGGTGAAACCAGCTCCTACAATGAGCAGTTCTTC.

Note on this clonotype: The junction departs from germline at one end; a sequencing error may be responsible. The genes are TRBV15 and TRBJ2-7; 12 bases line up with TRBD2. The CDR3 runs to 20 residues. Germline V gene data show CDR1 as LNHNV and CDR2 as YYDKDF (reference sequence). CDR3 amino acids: CATSRDRTSGTRPSGYAQYF. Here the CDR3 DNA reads TGTGCCACCAGCAGAGATCGGACTAGCGGGACCAGGCCTAGCGGGTACGCGCAGTACTTC.

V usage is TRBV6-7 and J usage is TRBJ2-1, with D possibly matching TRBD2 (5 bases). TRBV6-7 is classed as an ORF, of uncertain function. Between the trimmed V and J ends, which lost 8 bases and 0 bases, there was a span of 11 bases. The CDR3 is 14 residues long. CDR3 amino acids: CASPTGISYNEQFF. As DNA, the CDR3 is TGTGCCAGCCCGACGGGAATCTCCTACAATGAGCAGTTCTTC.

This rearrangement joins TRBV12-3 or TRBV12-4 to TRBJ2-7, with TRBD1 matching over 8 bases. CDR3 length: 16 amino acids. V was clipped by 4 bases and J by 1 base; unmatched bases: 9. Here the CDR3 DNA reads TGTGCCAGCAGTTCACGGACAGGGAACCGGTCCTACGAGCAGTACTTC. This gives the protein CASSSRTGNRSYEQYF.

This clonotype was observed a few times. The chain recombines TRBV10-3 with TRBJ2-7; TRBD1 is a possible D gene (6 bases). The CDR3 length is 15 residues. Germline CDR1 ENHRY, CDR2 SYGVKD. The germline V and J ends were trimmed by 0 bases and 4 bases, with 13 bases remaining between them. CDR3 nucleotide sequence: TGTGCCATCAGTGAGTCGGACAGTTTCGCTTACGAGCAGTACTTC. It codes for CAISESDSFAYEQYF.

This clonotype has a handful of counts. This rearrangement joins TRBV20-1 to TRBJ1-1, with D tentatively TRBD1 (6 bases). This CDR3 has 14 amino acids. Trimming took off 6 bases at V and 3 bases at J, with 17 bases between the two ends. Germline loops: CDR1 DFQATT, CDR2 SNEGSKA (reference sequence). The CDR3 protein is CSAKPGKGDTEAFF. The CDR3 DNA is TGCAGTGCAAAACCGGGAAAGGGGGACACTGAAGCTTTCTTT.

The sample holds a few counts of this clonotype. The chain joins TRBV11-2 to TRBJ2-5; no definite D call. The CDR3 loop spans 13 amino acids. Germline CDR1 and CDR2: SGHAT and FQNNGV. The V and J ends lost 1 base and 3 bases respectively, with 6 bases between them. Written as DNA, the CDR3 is TGTGCCAGCAGCTTAGGCCCTAAAGAGACCCAGTACTTC. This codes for CASSLGPKETQYF.

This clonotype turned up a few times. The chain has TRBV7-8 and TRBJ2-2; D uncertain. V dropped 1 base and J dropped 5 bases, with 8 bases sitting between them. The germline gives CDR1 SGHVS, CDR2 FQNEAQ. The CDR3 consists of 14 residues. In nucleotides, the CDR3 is TGTGCCAGCAGCTTAGAACGCCATACCGGGGAGCTGTTTTTT. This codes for CASSLERHTGELFF.

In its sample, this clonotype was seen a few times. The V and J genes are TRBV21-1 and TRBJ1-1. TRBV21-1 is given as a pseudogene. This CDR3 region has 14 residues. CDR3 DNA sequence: TGTGCCAGCAGCAAAGTTGACGAGGGCACTGAAGCTTTCTTT. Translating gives CASSKVDEGTEAFF.

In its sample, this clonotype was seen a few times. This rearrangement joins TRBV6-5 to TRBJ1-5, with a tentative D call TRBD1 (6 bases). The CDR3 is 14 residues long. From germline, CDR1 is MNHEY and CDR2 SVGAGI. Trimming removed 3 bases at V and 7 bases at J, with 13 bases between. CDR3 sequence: CASSYYRDSQPQHF. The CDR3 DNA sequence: TGTGCCAGCAGTTATTACAGGGATAGCCAGCCCCAGCATTTT.

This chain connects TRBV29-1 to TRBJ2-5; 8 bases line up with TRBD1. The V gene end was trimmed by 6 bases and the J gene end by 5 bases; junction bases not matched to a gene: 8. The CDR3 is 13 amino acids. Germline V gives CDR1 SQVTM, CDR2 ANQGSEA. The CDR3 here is CSVETGVRETQYF. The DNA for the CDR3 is TGCAGCGTCGAGACAGGGGTCCGGGAGACCCAGTACTTC.

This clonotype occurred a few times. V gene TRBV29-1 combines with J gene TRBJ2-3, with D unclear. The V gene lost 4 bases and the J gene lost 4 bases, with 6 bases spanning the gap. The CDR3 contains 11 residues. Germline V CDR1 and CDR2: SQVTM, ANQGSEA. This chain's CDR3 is CSVGRADTQYF. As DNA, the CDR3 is TGCAGCGTTGGTCGGGCAGATACGCAGTATTTT.

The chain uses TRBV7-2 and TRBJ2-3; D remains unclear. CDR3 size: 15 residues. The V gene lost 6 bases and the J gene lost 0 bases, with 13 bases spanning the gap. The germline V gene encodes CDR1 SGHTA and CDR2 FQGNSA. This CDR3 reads CASSPRWGSTDTQYF. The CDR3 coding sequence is TGTGCCAGCAGTCCCCGCTGGGGTAGCACAGATACGCAGTATTTT.

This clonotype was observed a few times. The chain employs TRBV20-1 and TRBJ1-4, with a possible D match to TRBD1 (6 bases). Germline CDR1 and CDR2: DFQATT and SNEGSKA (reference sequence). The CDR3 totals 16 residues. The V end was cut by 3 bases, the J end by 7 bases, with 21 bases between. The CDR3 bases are TGCAGTGCTAGCCCCTTTTCGCAGGGGATAGGTGAAAAACTGTTTTTT. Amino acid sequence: CSASPFSQGIGEKLFF.

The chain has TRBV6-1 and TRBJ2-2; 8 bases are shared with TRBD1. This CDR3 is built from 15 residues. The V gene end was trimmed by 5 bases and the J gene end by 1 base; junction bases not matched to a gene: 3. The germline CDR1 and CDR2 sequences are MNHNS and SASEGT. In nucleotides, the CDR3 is TGTGCCAGCAGTCAGACAGGGGAGAACACCGGGGAGCTGTTTTTT. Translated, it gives CASSQTGENTGELFF.

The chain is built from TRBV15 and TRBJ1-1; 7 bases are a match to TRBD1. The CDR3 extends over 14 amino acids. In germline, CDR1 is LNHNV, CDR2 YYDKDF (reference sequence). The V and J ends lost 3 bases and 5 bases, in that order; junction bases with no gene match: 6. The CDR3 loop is CATSSRQGWTEAFF. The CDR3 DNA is TGTGCCACCAGCAGCCGACAGGGTTGGACTGAAGCTTTCTTT.

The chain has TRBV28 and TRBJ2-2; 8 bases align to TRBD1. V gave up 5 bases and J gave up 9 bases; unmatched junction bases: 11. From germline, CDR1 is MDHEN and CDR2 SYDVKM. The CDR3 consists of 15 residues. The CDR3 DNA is TGTGCCAGCAGTCGAACCGGGACAGGTTTCAGGGAGCTGTTTTTT. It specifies CASSRTGTGFRELFF. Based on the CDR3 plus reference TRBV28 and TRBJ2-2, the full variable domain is DVKVTQSSRYLVKRTGEKVFLECVQDMDHENMFWYRQDPGLGLRLIYFSYDVKMKEKGDIPEGYSVSREKKERFSLILESASTNQTSMYLCASSRTGTGFRELFFGEGSRLTVL.

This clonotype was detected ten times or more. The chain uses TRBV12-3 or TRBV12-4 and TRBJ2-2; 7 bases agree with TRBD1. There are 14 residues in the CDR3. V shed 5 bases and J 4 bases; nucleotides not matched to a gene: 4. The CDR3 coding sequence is TGTGCCAGCAGTCCCCCAGGGGGCACCGGGGAGCTGTTTTTT. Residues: CASSPPGGTGELFF.

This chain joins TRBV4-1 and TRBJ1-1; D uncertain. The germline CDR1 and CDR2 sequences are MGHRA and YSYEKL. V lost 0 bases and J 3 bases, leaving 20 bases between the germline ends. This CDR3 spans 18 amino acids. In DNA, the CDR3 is TGCGCCAGCAGCCAAGATATCGGCGGGCCTTCTGAGGACACTGAAGCTTTCTTT. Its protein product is CASSQDIGGPSEDTEAFF.